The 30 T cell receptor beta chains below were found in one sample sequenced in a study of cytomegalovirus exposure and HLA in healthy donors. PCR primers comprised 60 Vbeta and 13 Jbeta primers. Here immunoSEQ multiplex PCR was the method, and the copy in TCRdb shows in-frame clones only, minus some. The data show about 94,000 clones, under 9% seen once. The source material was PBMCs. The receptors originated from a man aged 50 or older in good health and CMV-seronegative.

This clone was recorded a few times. The CDR3 DNA reads as TGTGCCAGCAGCCCATGGACTAGCGGGAGGGCCCTCGAAGAGACCCAGTACTTC. It translates to CASSPWTSGRALEETQYF. The chain links TRBV11-2 to TRBJ2-5, with TRBD2 identical over 15 bases. The germline CDR1 and CDR2 sequences are SGHAT and FQNNGV. V shed 5 bases, J shed 3 bases, and the junction held 10 bases outside the gene matches. The CDR3 loop spans 18 amino acids.

CDR3 DNA: TGTGCCAGCAGCCCACAGGGTGTCATCGACTATGGCTACACCTTC. Its protein product is CASSPQGVIDYGYTF. The rearrangement joins TRBV7-2 to TRBJ1-2; tentatively, D is TRBD1 (6 bases). The germline gives CDR1 SGHTA, CDR2 FQGNSA. V lost 5 bases and J 3 bases, leaving 16 bases between the germline ends. This CDR3 has 15 residues.

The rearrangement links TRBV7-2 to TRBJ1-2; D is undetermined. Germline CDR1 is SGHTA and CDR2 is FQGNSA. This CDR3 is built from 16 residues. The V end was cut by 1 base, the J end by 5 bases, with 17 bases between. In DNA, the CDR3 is TGTGCCAGCAGCTTAGTTCTCTCCGCGACTGAATATGGCTACACCTTC. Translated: CASSLVLSATEYGYTF.

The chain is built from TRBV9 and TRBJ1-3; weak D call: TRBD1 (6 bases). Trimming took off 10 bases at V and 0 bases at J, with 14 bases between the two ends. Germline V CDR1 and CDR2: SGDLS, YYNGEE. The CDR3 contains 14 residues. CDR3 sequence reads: CASSRGASGNTIYF. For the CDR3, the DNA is TGTGCCTCTTCTCGGGGGGCCTCTGGAAACACCATATATTTT.

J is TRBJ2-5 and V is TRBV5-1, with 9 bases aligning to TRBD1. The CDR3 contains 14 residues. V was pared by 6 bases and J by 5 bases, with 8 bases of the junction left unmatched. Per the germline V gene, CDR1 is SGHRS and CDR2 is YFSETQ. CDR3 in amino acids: CASTQQGALETQYF. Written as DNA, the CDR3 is TGCGCCAGCACCCAACAGGGGGCTTTGGAGACCCAGTACTTC.

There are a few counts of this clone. The CDR3 is CASSQVGTRNYGYTF. CDR3 coding DNA: TGCGCCAGCAGCCAAGTGGGGACACGAAACTATGGCTACACCTTC. The chain recombines TRBV4-1 with TRBJ1-2; TRBD1 is a possible D gene (6 bases). The germline V gene encodes CDR1 MGHRA and CDR2 YSYEKL. This CDR3 region has 15 residues. The V end was cut by 1 base, the J end by 2 bases, with 11 bases between.

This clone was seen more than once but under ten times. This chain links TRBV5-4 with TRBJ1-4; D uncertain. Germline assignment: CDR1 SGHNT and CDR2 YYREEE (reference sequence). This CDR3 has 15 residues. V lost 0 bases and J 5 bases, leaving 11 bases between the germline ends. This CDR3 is CASSLGPGTNEKLFF. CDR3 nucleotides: TGTGCCAGCAGCTTGGGGCCAGGAACAAATGAAAAACTGTTTTTT. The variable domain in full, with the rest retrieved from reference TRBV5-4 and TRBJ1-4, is ETGVTQSPTHLIKTRGQQVTLRCSSQSGHNTVSWYQQALGQGPQFIFQYYREEENGRGNFPPRFSGLQFPNYSSELNVNALELDDSALYLCASSLGPGTNEKLFFGSGTQLSVL.

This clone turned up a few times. CDR3 protein: CASSPRGGVLYNEQFF. In DNA, the CDR3 is TGTGCCAGCAGCCCGAGAGGGGGGGTCCTCTACAATGAGCAGTTCTTC. The V gene is TRBV9, the J gene TRBJ2-1; TRBD2 is a possible D gene (7 bases). This CDR3 has 16 amino acids. Germline V gene data show CDR1 as SGDLS and CDR2 as YYNGEE. Trimming stripped 4 bases from V and 3 bases from J, with 17 bases between.

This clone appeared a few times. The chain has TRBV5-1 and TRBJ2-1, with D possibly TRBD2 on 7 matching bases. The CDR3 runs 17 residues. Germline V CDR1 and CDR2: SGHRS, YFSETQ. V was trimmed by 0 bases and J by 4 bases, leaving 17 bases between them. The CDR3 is CASSLVGGPNLYNEQFF. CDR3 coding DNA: TGCGCCAGCAGCTTGGTGGGGGGGCCCAACCTATACAATGAGCAGTTCTTC.

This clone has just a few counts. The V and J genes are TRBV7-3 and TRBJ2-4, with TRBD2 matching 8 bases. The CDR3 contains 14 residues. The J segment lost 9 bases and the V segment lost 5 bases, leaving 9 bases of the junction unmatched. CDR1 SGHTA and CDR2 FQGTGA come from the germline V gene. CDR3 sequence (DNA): TGTGCCAGCAGCCCGACGGGGGGGGGCGGCATTCAGTACTTC. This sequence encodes CASSPTGGGGIQYF.

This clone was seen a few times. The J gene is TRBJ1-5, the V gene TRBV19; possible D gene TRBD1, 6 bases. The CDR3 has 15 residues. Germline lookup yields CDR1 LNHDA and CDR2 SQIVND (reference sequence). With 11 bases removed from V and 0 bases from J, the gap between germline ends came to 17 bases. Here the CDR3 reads CAANSGTYSNQPQHF. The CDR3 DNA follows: TGTGCCGCAAACTCCGGGACATATAGCAATCAGCCCCAGCATTTT.

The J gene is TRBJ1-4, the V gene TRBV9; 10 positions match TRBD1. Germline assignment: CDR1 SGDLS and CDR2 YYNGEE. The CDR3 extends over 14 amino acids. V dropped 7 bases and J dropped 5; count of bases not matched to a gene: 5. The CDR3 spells CASSLGQGNEKLFF. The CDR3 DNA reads TGTGCCAGCTCCCTGGGACAGGGGAATGAAAAACTGTTTTTT.

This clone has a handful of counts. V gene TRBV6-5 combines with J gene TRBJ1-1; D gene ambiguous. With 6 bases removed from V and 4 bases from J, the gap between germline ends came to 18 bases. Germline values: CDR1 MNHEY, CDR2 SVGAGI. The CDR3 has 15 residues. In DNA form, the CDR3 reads TGTGCCAGCAGCCCCGGGTGGGAGGAGGCCACTGAAGCTTTCTTT. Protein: CASSPGWEEATEAFF.

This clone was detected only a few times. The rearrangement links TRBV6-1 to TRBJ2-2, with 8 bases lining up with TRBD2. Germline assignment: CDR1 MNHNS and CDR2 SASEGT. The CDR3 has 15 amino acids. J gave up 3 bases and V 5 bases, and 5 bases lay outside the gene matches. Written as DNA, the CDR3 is TGTGCCAGCAGTTCGGGGGGGCCGGACACCGGGGAGCTGTTTTTT. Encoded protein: CASSSGGPDTGELFF.

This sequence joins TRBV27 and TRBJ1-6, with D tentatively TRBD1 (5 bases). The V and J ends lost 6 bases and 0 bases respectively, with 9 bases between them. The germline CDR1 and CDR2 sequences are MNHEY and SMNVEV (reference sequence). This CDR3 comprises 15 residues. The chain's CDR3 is CASRGGNSYNSPLHF. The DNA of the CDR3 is TGTGCCAGCAGGGGGGGTAACTCCTATAATTCACCCCTCCACTTT.

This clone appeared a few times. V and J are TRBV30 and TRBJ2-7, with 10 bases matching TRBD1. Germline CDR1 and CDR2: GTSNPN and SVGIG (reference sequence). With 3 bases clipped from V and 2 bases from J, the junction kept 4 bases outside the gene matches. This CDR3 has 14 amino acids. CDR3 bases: TGTGCCTGGAGACTGGGACAGGGGCCCTACGAGCAGTACTTC. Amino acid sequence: CAWRLGQGPYEQYF.

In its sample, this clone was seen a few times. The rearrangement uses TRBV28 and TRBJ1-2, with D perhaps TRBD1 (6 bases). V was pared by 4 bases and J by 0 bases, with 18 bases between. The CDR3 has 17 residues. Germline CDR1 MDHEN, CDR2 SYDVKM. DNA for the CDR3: TGTGCCAGCAGTTCGGCACGGGGGGCGAAAGCTAACTATGGCTACACCTTC. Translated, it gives CASSSARGAKANYGYTF.

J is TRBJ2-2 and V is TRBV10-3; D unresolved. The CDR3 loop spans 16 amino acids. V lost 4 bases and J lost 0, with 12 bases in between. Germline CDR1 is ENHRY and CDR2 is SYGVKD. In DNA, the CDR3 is TGTGCCATCAGTGTTCTTAGACATTCGAACACCGGGGAGCTGTTTTTT. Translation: CAISVLRHSNTGELFF.

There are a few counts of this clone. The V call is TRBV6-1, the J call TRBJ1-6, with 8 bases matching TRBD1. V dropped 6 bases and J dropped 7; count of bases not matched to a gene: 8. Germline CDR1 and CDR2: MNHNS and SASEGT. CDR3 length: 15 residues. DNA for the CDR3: TGTGCCAGCAGACTAGGGACAGGCCTGAATTCACCCCTCCACTTT. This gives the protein CASRLGTGLNSPLHF.

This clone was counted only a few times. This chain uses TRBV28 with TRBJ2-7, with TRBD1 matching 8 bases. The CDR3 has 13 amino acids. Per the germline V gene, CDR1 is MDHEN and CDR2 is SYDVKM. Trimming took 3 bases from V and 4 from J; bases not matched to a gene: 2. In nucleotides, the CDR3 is TGTGCCAGCAGTTTCCGGACAGGGTACGAGCAGTACTTC. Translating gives CASSFRTGYEQYF.

CDR3 sequence: CASRLTGRAGNTIYF. CDR3 nucleotides: TGTGCCAGCAGACTGACAGGGAGAGCTGGAAACACCATATATTTT. The V and J genes are TRBV7-2 and TRBJ1-3; 7 positions match TRBD1. V gave up 6 bases and J gave up 2 bases; unmatched junction bases: 7. This CDR3 is built from 15 residues. From germline, CDR1 is SGHTA and CDR2 FQGNSA.

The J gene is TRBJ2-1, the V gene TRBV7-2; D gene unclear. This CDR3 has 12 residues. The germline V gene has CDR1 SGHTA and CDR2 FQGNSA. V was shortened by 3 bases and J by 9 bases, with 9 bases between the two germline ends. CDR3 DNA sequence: TGTGCCAGCAGCTTCTCGGTCGCTGAGCAGTTCTTC. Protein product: CASSFSVAEQFF.

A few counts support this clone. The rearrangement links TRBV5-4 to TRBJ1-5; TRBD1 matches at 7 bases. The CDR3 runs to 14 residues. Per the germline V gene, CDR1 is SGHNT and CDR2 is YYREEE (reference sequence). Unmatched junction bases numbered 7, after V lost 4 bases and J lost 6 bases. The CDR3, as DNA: TGTGCCAGCAGCCTCAGGGGGGCCGCTCAGCCCCAGCATTTT. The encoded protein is CASSLRGAAQPQHF.

CDR3: CASRALFANYTF. The CDR3 nucleotides are TGTGCCAGCAGGGCCTTATTCGCCAACTACACCTTC. The chain has TRBV28 and TRBJ1-2; D is ambiguous. The CDR3 consists of 12 residues. With 6 bases removed from V and 10 bases from J, the gap between germline ends came to 15 bases. Germline loops: CDR1 MDHEN, CDR2 SYDVKM.

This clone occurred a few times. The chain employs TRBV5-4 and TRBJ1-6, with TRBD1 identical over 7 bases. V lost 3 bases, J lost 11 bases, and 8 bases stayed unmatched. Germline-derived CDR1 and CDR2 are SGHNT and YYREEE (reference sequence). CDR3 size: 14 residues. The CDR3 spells CASSSDRDVAPLHF. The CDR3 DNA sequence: TGTGCCAGCAGCTCCGACAGGGACGTGGCACCCCTCCACTTT.

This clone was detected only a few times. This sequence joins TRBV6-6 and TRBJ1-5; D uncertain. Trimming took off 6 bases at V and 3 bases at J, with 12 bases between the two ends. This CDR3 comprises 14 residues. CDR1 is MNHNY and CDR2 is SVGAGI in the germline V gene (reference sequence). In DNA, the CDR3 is TGTGCCAGCAGACAACCGGGGTTCAATCAGCCCCAGCATTTT. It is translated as CASRQPGFNQPQHF.

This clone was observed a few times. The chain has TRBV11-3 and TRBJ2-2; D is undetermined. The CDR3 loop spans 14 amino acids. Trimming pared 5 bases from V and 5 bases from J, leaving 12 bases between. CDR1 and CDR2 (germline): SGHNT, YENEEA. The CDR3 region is CASSPRQWTGELFF. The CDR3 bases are TGTGCCAGCAGCCCGCGACAATGGACCGGGGAGCTGTTTTTT.

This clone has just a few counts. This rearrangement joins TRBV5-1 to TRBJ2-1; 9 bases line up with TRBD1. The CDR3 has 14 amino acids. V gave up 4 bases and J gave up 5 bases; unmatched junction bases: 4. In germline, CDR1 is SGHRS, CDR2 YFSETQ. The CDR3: CASSEQGANNEQFF. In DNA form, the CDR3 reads TGCGCCAGCAGCGAACAGGGGGCGAACAATGAGCAGTTCTTC.

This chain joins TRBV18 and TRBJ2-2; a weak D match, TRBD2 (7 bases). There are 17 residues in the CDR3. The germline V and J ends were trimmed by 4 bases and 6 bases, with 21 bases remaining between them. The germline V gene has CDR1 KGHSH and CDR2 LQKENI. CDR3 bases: TGTGCCAGCTCACTCCAATCAGGACAGACTAGCCCCGGGGAGCTGTTTTTT. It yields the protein CASSLQSGQTSPGELFF.

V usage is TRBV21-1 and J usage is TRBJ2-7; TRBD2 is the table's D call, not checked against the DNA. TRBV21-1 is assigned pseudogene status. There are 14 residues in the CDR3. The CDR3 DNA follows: TGTGCCAGCAGCAAACAGGGATCTAGCGACGAGCAGTACTTC. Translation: CASSKQGSSDEQYF.